A single sample gave rise to the 5 T cell receptor beta chains below, sequenced in a study of vaccination and CD4 T cells after COVID-19. Their cognate antigens are unknown. The time point is: late sampling 161 to 241 days after vaccination in a few convalescent patients. Treatment described: approximately nine-day PBMC culture with coronavirus spike peptide pools or control peptides (ViraFEST assay). Scientists ran DNA taken from cultured CD4+ T cells through the Oncomine TCR Beta short-read assay for sequencing. TCRdb independently ran MiXCR on the PCR reads; one entry per CDR3 protein. The sample carries fewer than 25,000 distinct CDR3 sequences, 35% to 45% recorded once. The material sequenced was CD4+ T cells from blood, cultured in vitro, taken about 7 months after SARS-CoV-2 vaccination. The receptors here all came from a human donor who had recovered from COVID-19.

This chain links TRBV20-1 with TRBJ1-6; D not resolved. Germline-derived CDR1 and CDR2 are DFQATT and SNEGSKA (reference sequence). There are 14 residues in the CDR3. Trimming removed 3 bases at V and 7 bases at J, with 13 bases between. This CDR3 is CSASVPGSNSPLHF. For the CDR3, the DNA is TGCAGTGCTAGCGTTCCGGGCTCCAATTCACCCCTCCACTTT.

This clonotype was observed once. The V gene is TRBV4-3, the J gene TRBJ1-1; D may be TRBD1 (6 bases). The germline gives CDR1 LGHNA, CDR2 YSLEER. CDR3 size: 17 residues. Trimming cost V 1 base and J 6 bases, with 21 bases left between them. The CDR3, as DNA: TGCGCCAGCAGCCAAGGTCAGATAGGGTGGGACAACGCTGAAGCTTTCTTT. Protein product: CASSQGQIGWDNAEAFF.

The chain is built from TRBV7-9 and TRBJ1-1; D ambiguous. The CDR3 runs to 14 residues. V lost 5 bases, J lost 5 bases, and 15 bases lay in between. From germline, CDR1 is SEHNR and CDR2 FQNEAQ (reference sequence). The CDR3 bases are TGTGCCAGCAGCCGGACGGGTCGAGGGACTGAAGCTTTCTTT. Its translation is CASSRTGRGTEAFF.

The V and J genes are TRBV2 and TRBJ2-7; 7 nucleotides agree with TRBD1. The CDR3 sequence is 13 residues long. CDR1 and CDR2 (germline): SNHLY, FYNNEI. V lost 8 bases to trimming and J lost 0 bases; unmatched junction nucleotides: 4. CDR3 region: CASGGDSSYEQYF. The CDR3 DNA reads as TGTGCCAGCGGTGGGGACAGCTCCTACGAGCAGTACTTC.

The J gene is TRBJ2-1, the V gene TRBV24-1; 8 nucleotides match TRBD2. V lost 5 bases to trimming and J lost 7 bases; unmatched junction nucleotides: 9. Germline V gene data show CDR1 as KGHDR and CDR2 as SFDVKD. This CDR3 spans 15 amino acids. CDR3 in amino acids: CATSGRSGSMNEQFF. CDR3 nucleotide sequence: TGTGCCACCAGTGGTAGGAGCGGGAGTATGAATGAGCAGTTCTTC.